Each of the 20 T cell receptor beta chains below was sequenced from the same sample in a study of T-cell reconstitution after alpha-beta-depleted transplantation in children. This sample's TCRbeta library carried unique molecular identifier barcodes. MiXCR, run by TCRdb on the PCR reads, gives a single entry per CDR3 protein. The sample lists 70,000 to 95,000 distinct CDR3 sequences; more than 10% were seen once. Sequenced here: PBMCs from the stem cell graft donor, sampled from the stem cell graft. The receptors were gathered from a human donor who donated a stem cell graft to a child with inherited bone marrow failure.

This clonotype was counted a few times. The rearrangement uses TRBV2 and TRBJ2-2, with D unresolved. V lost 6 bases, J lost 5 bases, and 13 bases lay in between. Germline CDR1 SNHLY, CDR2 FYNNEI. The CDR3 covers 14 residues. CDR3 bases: TGTGCCAGCAGACCTCGAATGGGGACCGGGGAGCTGTTTTTT. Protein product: CASRPRMGTGELFF.

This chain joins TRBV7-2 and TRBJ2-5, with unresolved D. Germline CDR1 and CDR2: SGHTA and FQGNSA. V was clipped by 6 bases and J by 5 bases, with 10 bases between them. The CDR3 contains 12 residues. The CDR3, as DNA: TGTGCCAGCAGTAACCACGGGGAGACCCAGTACTTC. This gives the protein CASSNHGETQYF.

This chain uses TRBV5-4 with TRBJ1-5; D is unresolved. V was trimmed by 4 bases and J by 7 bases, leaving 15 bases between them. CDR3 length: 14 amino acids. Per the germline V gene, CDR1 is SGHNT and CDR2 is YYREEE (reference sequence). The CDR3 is CASSADGREQPQHF. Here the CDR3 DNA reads TGTGCCAGCAGCGCGGACGGGAGGGAACAGCCCCAGCATTTT.

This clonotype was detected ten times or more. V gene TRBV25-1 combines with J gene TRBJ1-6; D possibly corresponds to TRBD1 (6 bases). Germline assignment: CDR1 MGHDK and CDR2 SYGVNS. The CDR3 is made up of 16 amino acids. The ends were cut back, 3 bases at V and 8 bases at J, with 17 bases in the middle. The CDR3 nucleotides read TGTGCCAGCAGTGATCCACGGGGGCAGGTTGATTCACCCCTCCACTTT. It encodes CASSDPRGQVDSPLHF.

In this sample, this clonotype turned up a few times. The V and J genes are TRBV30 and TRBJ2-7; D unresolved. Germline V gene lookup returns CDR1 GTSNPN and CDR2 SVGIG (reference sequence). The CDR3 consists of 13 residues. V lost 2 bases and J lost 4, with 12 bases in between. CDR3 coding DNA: TGTGCCTGGAGTTTGGGAACTATTTACGAGCAGTACTTC. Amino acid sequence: CAWSLGTIYEQYF.

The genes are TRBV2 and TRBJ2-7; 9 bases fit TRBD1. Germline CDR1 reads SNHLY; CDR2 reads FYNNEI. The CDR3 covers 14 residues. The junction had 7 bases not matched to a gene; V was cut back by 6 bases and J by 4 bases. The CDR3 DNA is TGTGCCAGCAGAGGCGGGACAGGGTTGTACGAGCAGTACTTC. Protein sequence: CASRGGTGLYEQYF. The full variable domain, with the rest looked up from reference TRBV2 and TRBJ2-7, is EPEVTQTPSHQVTQMGQEVILRCVPISNHLYFYWYRQILGQKVEFLVSFYNNEISEKSEIFDDQFSVERPDGSNFTLKIRSTKLEDSAMYFCASRGGTGLYEQYFGPGTRLTVT.

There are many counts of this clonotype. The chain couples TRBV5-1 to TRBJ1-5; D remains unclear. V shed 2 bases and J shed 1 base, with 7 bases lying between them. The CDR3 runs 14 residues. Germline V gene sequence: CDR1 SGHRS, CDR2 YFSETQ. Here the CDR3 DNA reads TGCGCCAGCAGCTTATCTGGGAGCAATCAGCCCCAGCATTTT. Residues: CASSLSGSNQPQHF.

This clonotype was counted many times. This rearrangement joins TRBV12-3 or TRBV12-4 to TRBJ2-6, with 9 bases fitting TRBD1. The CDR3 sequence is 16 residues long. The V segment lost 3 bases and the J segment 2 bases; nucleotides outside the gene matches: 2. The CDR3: CASSLTGGTGANVLTF. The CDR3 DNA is TGTGCCAGCAGTTTGACAGGGGGAACTGGGGCCAACGTCCTGACTTTC.

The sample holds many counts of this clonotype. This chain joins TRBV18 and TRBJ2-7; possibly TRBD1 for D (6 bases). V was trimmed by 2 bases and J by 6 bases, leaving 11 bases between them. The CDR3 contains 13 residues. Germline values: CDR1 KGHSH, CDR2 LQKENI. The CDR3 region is CASSPMAGVEQYF. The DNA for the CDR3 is TGTGCCAGCTCACCAATGGCAGGGGTCGAGCAGTACTTC. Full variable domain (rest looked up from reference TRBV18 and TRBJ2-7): NAGVMQNPRHLVRRRGQEARLRCSPMKGHSHVYWYRQLPEEGLKFMVYLQKENIIDESGMPKERFSAEFPKEGPSILRIQQVVRGDSAAYFCASSPMAGVEQYFGPGTRLTVT.

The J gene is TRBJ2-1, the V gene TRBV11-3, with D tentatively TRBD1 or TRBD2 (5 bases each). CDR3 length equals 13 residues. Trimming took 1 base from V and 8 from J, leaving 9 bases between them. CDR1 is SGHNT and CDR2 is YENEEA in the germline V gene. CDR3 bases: TGTGCCAGCAGCTTAGGGGGGAATCATGAGCAGTTCTTC. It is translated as CASSLGGNHEQFF. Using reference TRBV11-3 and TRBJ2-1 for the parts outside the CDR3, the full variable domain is EAGVVQSPRYKIIEKKQPVAFWCNPISGHNTLYWYLQNLGQGPELLIRYENEEAVDDSQLPKDRFSAERLKGVDSTLKIQPAELGDSAVYLCASSLGGNHEQFFGPGTRLTVL.

DNA for the CDR3: TGTGCCAGCAGCCATGGGACAGCTGGAAACACCATATATTTT. This encodes CASSHGTAGNTIYF. The J gene is TRBJ1-3, the V gene TRBV3-1, with 7 positions matching TRBD1. The ends lost 3 bases at V and 2 bases at J; junction bases unmatched: 1. This CDR3 spans 14 amino acids. CDR1 and CDR2 from the germline V gene are LGHDT and YNNKEL (reference sequence).

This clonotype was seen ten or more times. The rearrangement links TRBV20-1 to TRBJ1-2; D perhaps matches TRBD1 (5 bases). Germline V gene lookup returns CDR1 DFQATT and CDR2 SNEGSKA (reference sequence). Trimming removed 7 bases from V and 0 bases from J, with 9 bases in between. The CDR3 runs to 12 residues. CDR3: CSGGEPNYGYTF. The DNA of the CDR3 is TGCAGTGGAGGGGAACCTAACTATGGCTACACCTTC.

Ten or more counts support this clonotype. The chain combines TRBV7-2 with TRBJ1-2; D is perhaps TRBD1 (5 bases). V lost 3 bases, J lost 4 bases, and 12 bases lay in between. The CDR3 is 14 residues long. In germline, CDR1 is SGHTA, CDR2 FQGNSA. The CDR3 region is CASSFRDRVYGYTF. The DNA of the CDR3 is TGTGCCAGCAGCTTCCGGGACCGAGTCTATGGCTACACCTTC.

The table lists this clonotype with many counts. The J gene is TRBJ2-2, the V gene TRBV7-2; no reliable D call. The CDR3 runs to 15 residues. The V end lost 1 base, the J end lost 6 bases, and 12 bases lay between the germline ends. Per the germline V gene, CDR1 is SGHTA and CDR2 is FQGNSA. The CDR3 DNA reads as TGTGCCAGCAGCTTAGGTTTAGGCCTCCCCGGGGAGCTGTTTTTT. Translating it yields CASSLGLGLPGELFF.

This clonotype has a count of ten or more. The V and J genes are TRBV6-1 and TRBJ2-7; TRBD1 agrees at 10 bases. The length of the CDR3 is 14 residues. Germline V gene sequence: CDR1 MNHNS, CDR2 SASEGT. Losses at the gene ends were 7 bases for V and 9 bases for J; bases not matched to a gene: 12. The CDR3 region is CASTIRDRGSGQYF. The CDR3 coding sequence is TGTGCCAGCACAATCCGGGACAGGGGTTCGGGGCAGTACTTC.

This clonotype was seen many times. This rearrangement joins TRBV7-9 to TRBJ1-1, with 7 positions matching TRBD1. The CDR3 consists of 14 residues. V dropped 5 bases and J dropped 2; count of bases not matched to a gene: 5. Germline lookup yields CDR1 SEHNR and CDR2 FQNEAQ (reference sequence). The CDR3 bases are TGTGCCAGCAGCATAGACAGGGTAAACACTGAAGCTTTCTTT. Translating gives CASSIDRVNTEAFF.

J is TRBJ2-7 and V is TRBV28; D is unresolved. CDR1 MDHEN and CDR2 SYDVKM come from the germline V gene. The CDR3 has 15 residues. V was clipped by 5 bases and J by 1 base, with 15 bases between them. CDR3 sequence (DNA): TGTGCCAGCAGTCAAATAAGACAACTTTCCTACGAGCAGTACTTC. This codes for CASSQIRQLSYEQYF.

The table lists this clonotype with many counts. CDR3 bases: TGCGCCAGCAGCCCCCGAACGACAGGGGTGACTGAAGCTTTCTTT. Encoded protein: CASSPRTTGVTEAFF. V is TRBV5-1 and J is TRBJ1-1; 8 bases align to TRBD1. CDR3 length equals 15 residues. V was pared by 4 bases and J by 5 bases, with 10 bases of the junction left unmatched. CDR1 is SGHRS, CDR2 YFSETQ, per germline. The complete variable domain, with remaining parts taken from reference TRBV5-1 and TRBJ1-1, reads KAGVTQTPRYLIKTRGQQVTLSCSPISGHRSVSWYQQTPGQGLQFLFEYFSETQRNKGNFPGRFSGRQFSNSRSEMNVSTLELGDSALYLCASSPRTTGVTEAFFGQGTRLTVV.

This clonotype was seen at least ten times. The CDR3 sequence: CASSRTGPGQPQHF. In nucleotides, the CDR3 is TGTGCCAGCAGTCGGACAGGGCCCGGTCAGCCCCAGCATTTT. The V gene is TRBV12-3 or TRBV12-4, the J gene TRBJ1-5; 8 bases match TRBD1. The junction had 6 bases not matched to a gene; V was cut back by 5 bases and J by 6 bases. CDR3 length equals 14 residues.

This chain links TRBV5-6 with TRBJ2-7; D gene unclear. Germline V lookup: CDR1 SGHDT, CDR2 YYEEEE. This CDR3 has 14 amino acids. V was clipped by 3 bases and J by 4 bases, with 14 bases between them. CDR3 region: CASSSDLNWYEQYF. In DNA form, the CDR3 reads TGTGCCAGCAGCTCCGACTTAAACTGGTACGAGCAGTACTTC.